A selection of T cell receptor beta chains follows, all from one sample in a study of identical twins. TCRdb redid the calling of the 5' RACE reads with MiXCR, one entry per CDR3 protein. The profile shows 470,000 or so distinct CDR3 sequences, 24% of them singletons. Another study also made use of these data, one on T cells expressing NK-cell markers.

The sequenced sample consisted of CD4+ T cells sorted from blood. The origin of the receptors is a woman between 18 and 29 years old in good health. Each CDR3 is given with its conserved first and last residue. A D gene is named only where the DNA matches it firmly. For some rows the clone size is stated as once, few or many, or as a class when expanded; others skip it.

v_call	j_call	clone_size	d_call	cdr3_nt	cdr3_aa
TRBV6-1	TRBJ1-4	few	NA	TGTGCCAGCAGACCAGTACCGGGAACTGAAAAACTGTTTTTT	CASRPVPGTEKLFF
TRBV20-1	TRBJ2-3	few	TRBD2	TGCAGTGCTAGACTTGGCGGGAGGGTAGCTAGCACAGATACGCAGTATTTT	CSARLGGRVASTDTQYF
TRBV5-1	TRBJ2-5	NA	NA	TGCGCCAGCAGCGCACCCCAAGAGACCCAGTACTTC	CASSAPQETQYF
TRBV6-2/TRBV6-3	TRBJ1-5	few	NA	NA	CASSSSDRDNQPQHF
TRBV14	TRBJ2-7	once	NA	TGTGCCAGCACGCGAACGCGCCCAAACCTCTACGAGCAGTACTTC	CASTRTRPNLYEQYF
TRBV5-5	TRBJ2-1	few	NA	TGTGCCAGCAGCTTGGGAGACAGGCTTACTAGCCGCCAGGTCTTC	CASSLGDRLTSRQVF
TRBV9	TRBJ2-3	NA	NA	TGTGCCAGCAGCCCACGCGGCGGACAGTCCACAGATACGCAGTATTTT	CASSPRGGQSTDTQYF
TRBV12-3/TRBV12-4	TRBJ1-2	NA	TRBD1	TGTGCCAGCAGGCTAACCGGGACAGGGGGTGGCTACACCTTC	CASRLTGTGGGYTF
TRBV12-3/TRBV12-4	TRBJ2-7	NA	NA	TGTGCCAGCAGTTTAAGTCGACCCGCCGAGCAGTACTTC	CASSLSRPAEQYF
TRBV28	TRBJ2-7	NA	NA	TGTGCCAGCAGTTCCTACGGAGGTGATGCCTACGAGCAGTACTTC	CASSSYGGDAYEQYF
TRBV5-1	TRBJ1-5	NA	NA	TGTGCCAGCAGTTTGGGGGGGGCAAACCAGCCCCAGCATTTT	CASSLGGANQPQHF
TRBV7-9	TRBJ1-2	many	NA	TGTGCCAGCAGTTTAGCAGGGGGCTACACCTTC	CASSLAGGYTF
TRBV11-1	TRBJ2-6	NA	TRBD2	TGTGCCAGCAGCCCCCGGGGGGGTTCCAATAGCTCTGGGGCCAACGTCCTGACTTTC	CASSPRGGSNSSGANVLTF
TRBV20-1	TRBJ1-6	NA	NA	TGCAGTGCTAGAGATCAGGGAGATTCACCCCTCCACTTT	CSARDQGDSPLHF
TRBV6-1	TRBJ2-1	NA	TRBD1	TGTGCCAGCAGCGGACAGGAGAACTACAATGAGCAGTTCTTC	CASSGQENYNEQFF
TRBV20-1	TRBJ2-1	once	NA	TGCAGTGCTAGGCCTAAATACAATGAGCAGTTCTTC	CSARPKYNEQFF
TRBV7-2	TRBJ2-1	NA	TRBD2	TGTGCCAGCAGTAGCGGGAGGGGTACTGAGCAGTTCTTC	CASSSGRGTEQFF
TRBV2	TRBJ1-2	many	TRBD1	TGTGCCAGCGGTGGGACAGGGGATGTTGGCTACACCTTC	CASGGTGDVGYTF
TRBV7-9	TRBJ2-3	NA	NA	TGTGCCAGCACCCAACGGACGGCCACAGATACGCAGTATTTT	CASTQRTATDTQYF
TRBV20-1	TRBJ2-1	few	NA	TGCAGTGCCCTCTCCGGGCCCGGCCCGTACAATGAGCAGTTCTTC	CSALSGPGPYNEQFF
TRBV6-2/TRBV6-3	TRBJ1-2	NA	NA	TGTGCCAGCAGTTACTCGGTGCCAGGTGGTGGAAATGGCTACACCTTC	CASSYSVPGGGNGYTF
TRBV7-2	TRBJ2-2	few	NA	TGTGCCAGCAGCCATGCGGTTTACACCGGGGAGCTGTTTTTT	CASSHAVYTGELFF
TRBV10-1	TRBJ2-7	NA	TRBD2	TGCGCCAGCAGTGAGACTAGCGGGGGGACCTACGAGCAGTACTTC	CASSETSGGTYEQYF
TRBV11-2	TRBJ2-3	NA	NA	TGTGCCAGCAGCCTTACATATACGCAGTATTTT	CASSLTYTQYF
TRBV6-1	TRBJ1-2	many	TRBD1	TGTGCCAGCAGTCCAGGGACAGGGAACTATGGCTACACCTTC	CASSPGTGNYGYTF
TRBV7-2	TRBJ2-7	NA	TRBD1	TGTGCCAGCACCTACGGGACAGACTCCTACGAGCAGTACTTC	CASTYGTDSYEQYF
TRBV12-3/TRBV12-4	TRBJ1-1	many	TRBD1	TGTGCCAGCAGTTTAATTAGGGGACAGGGGGCTAACACTGAAGCTTTCTTT	CASSLIRGQGANTEAFF
TRBV3-1	TRBJ1-4	few	NA	TGTGCCAGCAGCCAAGATCATCGGGCGAGAGAAGAAAAACTGTTTTTT	CASSQDHRAREEKLFF
TRBV19	TRBJ2-1	few	NA	TGTGCCAGTAAAGAGGGGATCGCCTACAATGAGCAGTTCTTC	CASKEGIAYNEQFF
TRBV3-1	TRBJ1-2	few	NA	TGTGCCAGCAGCCATGAGGGCGCCCGGGATGGCTACACCTTC	CASSHEGARDGYTF
TRBV11-2	TRBJ2-7	NA	NA	TGTGCCAGCAGCTTAGATTGTGGTAGCTACGAGCAGTACTTC	CASSLDCGSYEQYF
TRBV20-1	TRBJ1-1	few	NA	TGCAGTGCTAGATTTGGAACTGAAGCTTTCTTT	CSARFGTEAFF
TRBV12-3/TRBV12-4	TRBJ2-2	few	TRBD1	TGTGCCAGCACCCCACAGGGGCTGGGGACCGGGGAGCTGTTTTTT	CASTPQGLGTGELFF
TRBV6-1	TRBJ2-1	many	TRBD2	TGTGCCAGCAGAGGTCGAGCGGGGGGGTACAATGAGCAGTTCTTC	CASRGRAGGYNEQFF
TRBV5-5	TRBJ2-7	many	NA	TGTGCCAGCAGCTTGAGGCCACGGTCCCAGGGAGCCGAGCAGTACTTC	CASSLRPRSQGAEQYF
TRBV11-2	TRBJ1-1	NA	NA	TGTGCCAGCAGCTTAGGTTGGGGTGACGGCACTGAAGCTTTCTTT	CASSLGWGDGTEAFF
TRBV6-1	TRBJ1-4	few	NA	TGTGCCAGCAAGGATTCCGGTCTGAGTGAAAAACTGTTTTTT	CASKDSGLSEKLFF
TRBV6-2/TRBV6-3	TRBJ2-7	NA	NA	TGTGCCAGCAGTTACTCGACAGTCAGACCAACCTACGAGCAGTACTTC	CASSYSTVRPTYEQYF
TRBV7-3	TRBJ2-5	few	NA	TGTGCCAGCAGCCCCCAGGCGGGACCCCAGTACTTC	CASSPQAGPQYF
TRBV12-3/TRBV12-4	TRBJ1-1	few	TRBD1	TGTGCCAGCAGTCCGGACAGGCTGAACACTGAAGCTTTCTTT	CASSPDRLNTEAFF
TRBV30	TRBJ2-4	NA	NA	TGTGCCTGGAGTGTTCGAAACATTCAGTACTTC	CAWSVRNIQYF
TRBV10-3	TRBJ1-2	few	NA	TGTGCCATCAGTGGTGAAGGACAGCGGGCTTCCTATGGCTACACCTTC	CAISGEGQRASYGYTF
TRBV6-1	TRBJ2-1	NA	NA	TGTGCCAGCACCTCCGACAGTTCCCTACCTTACAATGAGCAGTTCTTC	CASTSDSSLPYNEQFF
TRBV6-5	TRBJ2-7	many	NA	TGTGCCAGCAGGTCCTTCTACGAGCAGTACTTC	CASRSFYEQYF
TRBV2	TRBJ1-5	NA	NA	TGTGCCAGCAGTGACAGGGCCGTAAGCAATCAGCCCCAGCATTTT	CASSDRAVSNQPQHF
TRBV5-1	TRBJ2-1	few	NA	TGCGCCAGCAGCTTGGAATCCAGGGCCTCCTACAATGAGCAGTTCTTC	CASSLESRASYNEQFF